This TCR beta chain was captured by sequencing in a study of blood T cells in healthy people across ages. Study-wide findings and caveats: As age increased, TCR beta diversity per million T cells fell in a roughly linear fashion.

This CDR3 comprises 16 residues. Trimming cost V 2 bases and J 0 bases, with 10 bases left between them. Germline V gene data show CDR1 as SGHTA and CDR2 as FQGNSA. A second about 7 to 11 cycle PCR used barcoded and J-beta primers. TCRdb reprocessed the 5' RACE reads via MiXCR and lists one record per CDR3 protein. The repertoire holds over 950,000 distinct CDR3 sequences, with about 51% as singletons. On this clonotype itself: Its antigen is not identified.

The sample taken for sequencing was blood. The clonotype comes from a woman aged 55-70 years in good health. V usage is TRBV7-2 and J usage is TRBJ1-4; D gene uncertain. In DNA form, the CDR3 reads TGTGCCAGCAGCTTATCGGCGGCGGCAACTAATGAAAAACTGTTTTTT. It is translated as CASSLSAAATNEKLFF.